One and the same sample provided the 3 T cell receptor beta chains below, sequenced in a study of OX40 agonist ivuxolimab in advanced cancers. Profiling relied on immunoSEQ multiplex PCR, and the TCRdb table lists in-frame clones only, not all of them. The sample contains around 50,000 clones, more than 80% of which appear only once. This material consisted of CD4+ or CD8+ T cells sorted from blood, taken in a trial of the OX40 agonist ivuxolimab. Source of these receptors: an adult with an advanced solid tumor such as melanoma, head and neck, liver or kidney cancer.

The chain couples TRBV5-1 to TRBJ2-1; perhaps TRBD2 as D (6 bases). Germline assignment: CDR1 SGHRS and CDR2 YFSETQ. The CDR3 has 16 amino acids. The V end lost 1 base, the J end lost 3 bases, and 14 bases lay between the germline ends. The chain's CDR3 is CASSLFVGGVYNEQFF. DNA of the CDR3: TGCGCCAGCAGCTTGTTTGTCGGCGGGGTCTACAATGAGCAGTTCTTC.

V is TRBV6-1 and J is TRBJ2-7, with a tentative D call TRBD2 (6 bases). Per germline, CDR1 MNHNS and CDR2 SASEGT. The V end lost 4 bases, the J end lost 3 bases, and 13 bases lay between the germline ends. CDR3 length: 14 amino acids. CDR3 sequence reads: CASSVGTGVYEQYF. The DNA of the CDR3 is TGTGCCAGCAGTGTAGGGACTGGGGTCTACGAGCAGTACTTC.

The CDR3 nucleotides are TGCGCCAGCAGCCAAGAGAATAGCCCCTTGAACACTGAAGCTTTCTTT. Residues: CASSQENSPLNTEAFF. This chain connects TRBV4-1 to TRBJ1-1, with D uncertain. This CDR3 is built from 16 residues. Trimming stripped 0 bases from V and 0 bases from J, with 11 bases between. Looked up from germline, CDR1 is MGHRA and CDR2 is YSYEKL.